The next 15 T cell receptor beta chains were all read from a single sample in a study of identical twins. TCRdb re-derived calls from the 5' RACE reads in MiXCR, one entry per CDR3 protein. This sample has about 660,000 distinct CDR3 sequences; 8.5% to 9.5% occur once, and the top ten carry roughly 0.9%. These data were also filed under a second study, of yellow fever vaccine responses in identical twins.

Sample: PBMCs. The receptors were sampled from a woman younger than 30 in good health.

This clonotype was counted between two and nine times. This chain connects TRBV6-2 or TRBV6-3 to TRBJ1-2, with D tentatively TRBD1 (5 bases). Trimming removed 6 bases from V and 6 bases from J, with 11 bases in between. The V gene's germline CDR1 is MNHEY and CDR2 SVGEGT. The CDR3 sequence is 12 residues long. The CDR3 sequence: CASSRGGDGYTF. CDR3 DNA sequence: TGTGCCAGCAGCAGAGGAGGGGATGGCTACACCTTC.

This chain uses TRBV15 with TRBJ2-1; a possible D gene is TRBD2 (6 bases). Germline V CDR1 and CDR2: LNHNV, YYDKDF (reference sequence). CDR3 size: 14 residues. Deletions cut 0 bases from V and 9 bases from J, with 12 bases between. Written as DNA, the CDR3 is TGTGCCACCAGCAGAGATGGCTCCGGGGGTGAGCAGTTCTTC. This sequence encodes CATSRDGSGGEQFF.

This clonotype was detected only a few times. The CDR3 coding sequence is TGCAGTGCTAGCCGGGACACAGTAGCCAAAAACATTCAGTACTTC. As protein: CSASRDTVAKNIQYF. This rearrangement joins TRBV20-1 to TRBJ2-4, with D maybe TRBD1 (6 bases). The CDR3 covers 15 residues. Trimming shortened V by 3 bases and J by 0 bases, and 12 bases separated the two germline ends. The germline V gene has CDR1 DFQATT and CDR2 SNEGSKA (reference sequence).

This clonotype came up many times. The rearrangement links TRBV20-1 to TRBJ2-7; TRBD2 is a possible D gene (5 bases). V was shortened by 4 bases and J by 0 bases, with 10 bases between the two germline ends. Germline loops: CDR1 DFQATT, CDR2 SNEGSKA (reference sequence). This CDR3 contains 13 residues. The CDR3 sequence is CSATGSYSYEQYF. DNA of the CDR3: TGCAGTGCTACGGGGTCTTACTCCTACGAGCAGTACTTC.

This clonotype was seen a few times. The chain is built from TRBV7-3 and TRBJ2-2; 10 nucleotides match TRBD1. CDR3 length equals 17 residues. Germline V gene lookup returns CDR1 SGHTA and CDR2 FQGTGA. V shed 5 bases and J 6 bases; nucleotides not matched to a gene: 12. This chain's CDR3 is CASSPKGGQGFAGELFF. CDR3 DNA sequence: TGTGCCAGCAGCCCCAAAGGGGGACAGGGGTTCGCCGGGGAGCTGTTTTTT.

A few counts support this clonotype. This chain links TRBV7-9 with TRBJ2-3; D gene uncertain. Per the germline V gene, CDR1 is SEHNR and CDR2 is FQNEAQ (reference sequence). This CDR3 comprises 14 residues. Trimming pared 4 bases from V and 6 bases from J, leaving 14 bases between. CDR3 region: CASSSIVGADTQYF. CDR3 coding DNA: TGTGCCAGCAGCTCGATTGTAGGAGCGGATACGCAGTATTTT.

This clonotype showed up just a few times. The genes are TRBV11-2 and TRBJ2-7; 12 positions match TRBD2. The CDR3 is 20 residues long. Trimming at V came to 3 bases and at J to 6 bases, leaving 21 bases not matched to a gene. Per germline, CDR1 SGHAT and CDR2 FQNNGV. CDR3 sequence reads: CASSFSATLAGGFKSAEQYF. CDR3 DNA sequence: TGTGCCAGCAGCTTCTCAGCCACACTAGCGGGAGGCTTCAAGTCGGCCGAGCAGTACTTC.

DNA for the CDR3: TGTGCCAGCAGTTCCCCGTCCTACGCGGGAGCTTCCCAAGAGACCCAGTACTTC. It is translated as CASSSPSYAGASQETQYF. The genes are TRBV27 and TRBJ2-5; TRBD2 aligns across 7 bases. CDR1 MNHEY and CDR2 SMNVEV come from the germline V gene (reference sequence). V shed 4 bases and J 1 base; nucleotides not matched to a gene: 15. The CDR3 is made up of 18 amino acids.

This sequence joins TRBV27 and TRBJ2-3; D possibly matches TRBD1 or TRBD2 (8 bases each). The CDR3 length is 16 residues. Deletions cut 6 bases from V and 2 bases from J, with 18 bases between. CDR1 and CDR2 from the germline V gene are MNHEY and SMNVEV (reference sequence). The CDR3 here is CASSHRGTSSTDTQYF. In DNA, the CDR3 is TGTGCCAGCAGCCACAGGGGGACTAGTTCCACAGATACGCAGTATTTT.

This chain links TRBV12-3 or TRBV12-4 with TRBJ1-5, with 8 bases matching TRBD1. The CDR3 sequence is 14 residues long. Losses at the gene ends were 3 bases for V and 6 bases for J; bases not matched to a gene: 4. CDR3 loop: CASSLSGGRQPQHF. CDR3 DNA sequence: TGTGCCAGCAGTTTGTCAGGGGGCCGTCAGCCCCAGCATTTT.

This clonotype has ten or more counts. The rearrangement links TRBV20-1 to TRBJ2-3; no clear D. This CDR3 region has 12 residues. V dropped 1 base and J dropped 3 bases, with 5 bases sitting between them. Germline V gene sequence: CDR1 DFQATT, CDR2 SNEGSKA (reference sequence). The chain's CDR3 is CSARVTTDTQYF. CDR3 in DNA: TGCAGTGCTAGAGTGACAACAGATACGCAGTATTTT.

The chain combines TRBV6-2 or TRBV6-3 with TRBJ2-5, with 14 nucleotides matching TRBD2. V dropped 5 bases and J dropped 5; count of bases not matched to a gene: 13. Germline CDR1 is MNHEY and CDR2 is SVGEGT. The CDR3 loop spans 18 amino acids. The CDR3 bases are TGTGCCAGCAGTGCTTTTTCCGGGACTAGCGGGAGTCGGGAGACCCAGTACTTC. It encodes CASSAFSGTSGSRETQYF.

This clonotype was counted only a few times. The V and J genes are TRBV7-9 and TRBJ2-1; 8 bases match TRBD1. The CDR3 consists of 16 residues. J lost 0 bases, V lost 4 bases, and 5 bases had no gene match. The germline V gene encodes CDR1 SEHNR and CDR2 FQNEAQ (reference sequence). The CDR3, as DNA: TGTGCCAGCAGCTCACACAGGGGGATCTCCTACAATGAGCAGTTCTTC. Translated, it gives CASSSHRGISYNEQFF.

This clonotype has just a few counts. V gene TRBV5-5 combines with J gene TRBJ2-7; 8 positions match TRBD1. The CDR3 contains 14 residues. The V and J ends lost 4 bases and 5 bases, in that order; junction bases with no gene match: 8. The germline V gene has CDR1 SGHKS and CDR2 YYEKEE (reference sequence). CDR3 amino acids: CASSPDREVHEQYF. The CDR3 bases are TGTGCCAGCAGCCCGGACAGGGAGGTCCACGAGCAGTACTTC. Drawing the rest from reference TRBV5-5 and TRBJ2-7, the complete variable domain is DAGVTQSPTHLIKTRGQQVTLRCSPISGHKSVSWYQQVLGQGPQFIFQYYEKEERGRGNFPDRFSARQFPNYSSELNVNALLLGDSALYLCASSPDREVHEQYFGPGTRLTVT.

The chain links TRBV28 to TRBJ2-5, with 11 bases matching TRBD2. This CDR3 comprises 15 residues. Germline V gene sequence: CDR1 MDHEN, CDR2 SYDVKM. The junction had 5 bases not matched to a gene; V was cut back by 5 bases and J by 3 bases. The CDR3 nucleotides read TGTGCCAGCAGTCTAGCGGGAGGTCTTAAAGAGACCCAGTACTTC. It specifies CASSLAGGLKETQYF.